This entry is about one TCR beta chain. This entry comes from a study of T cells in Graves' hyperthyroidism and ophthalmopathy. Amplification yielded TCR beta CDR3 regions, with RNA transcripts as the source. The HTBI primer set drove a first-round RT-PCR of the TCR CDR3. Via MiXCR, TCRdb re-called the multiplex PCR reads, giving one row per CDR3 protein. Here the sample spans about 400,000 distinct CDR3 sequences, about 16% being singletons. Germline V lookup: CDR1 ENHRY, CDR2 SYGVKD. This CDR3 contains 12 residues. V lost 6 bases and J 3 bases, leaving 8 bases between the germline ends. Those with hyperthyroidism were 18 to 65 years old, newly diagnosed, and ill for under 2 months. Uncontrolled infection, other autoimmune disease, pregnancy or lactation led to exclusion.

Sequencing input: blood. This sequence originates from a woman in her twenties or thirties with Graves' hyperthyroidism. The chain links TRBV10-3 to TRBJ1-1, with D uncertain. The CDR3 DNA follows: TGTGCCATCAGGAGGCCGGACACTGAAGCTTTCTTT. Protein: CAIRRPDTEAFF.